This T cell receptor beta chain was sequenced during a study of blood T cell repertoires in COVID-19. In the study overall: COVID-19 samples collected from the United States, Italy and Spain covered acute and convalescent phases. From T cells, B-cell-depleted T cells, or PBMCs came the material, which was cDNA or gDNA.

In the original workflow: Researchers report that nucleated cell counts were estimated from reference gene primer amplification. The data were produced by immunoSEQ multiplex PCR, yet TCRdb's version contains in-frame clones alone and is incomplete. D and trimming were read from the DNA, whereas the V and J calls and clone size are those reported in that table. Of around 460,000 clones listed, roughly 89% were seen once; the top ten hold roughly 0.84%. Followed over time, Seattle patients had been enrolled while infection was active. Germline values: CDR1 LNHDA, CDR2 SQIVND (reference sequence). Trimming took 6 bases from V and 5 from J, leaving 16 bases between them. The CDR3 sequence is 14 residues long.

The sequenced sample consisted of peripheral blood. The TCR was taken from a man aged 18 to 30 with COVID-19, enrolled during active disease. The J gene is TRBJ2-5, the V gene TRBV19, with TRBD2 as a possible D gene (5 bases). The CDR3 DNA reads TGTGCCAGTAGCCCTCGAGGGTCGGGGGAGACCCAGTACTTC. This codes for CASSPRGSGETQYF.